The T cell receptor beta chain under discussion was sequenced for a study of Ad26.COV2.S vaccination and SARS-CoV-2 variants. Assay: immunoSEQ multiplex PCR; the TCRdb copy retains only in-frame clones and omits some. The repertoire holds more than 120,000 clones, about nine tenths seen once, with 5% in the top ten. Study-level points and caveats: Vaccine recipients showed a spike-specific TCR breadth that was higher than in placebo recipients.

Comments on this clone: Its specificity is unknown.

This CDR3 contains 12 residues. V was pared by 1 base and J by 5 bases, with 5 bases between. The gene calls are TRBV12-3 or TRBV12-4 and TRBJ2-5; D unresolved. This TCR was sampled from a human donor who had recovered from COVID-19. Sequencing used peripheral blood, obtained after recovery from COVID-19. The CDR3 nucleotides are TGTGCCAGCAGTTTAGTGCGGGAGACCCAGTACTTC. Protein: CASSLVRETQYF.